This paragraph covers one TCR beta chain sequence. The data were taken from a study of patients and donors after allogeneic stem cell transplantation. TCRdb re-called the RT-PCR reads with MiXCR, one entry per CDR3 protein. The sample lists roughly 880,000 distinct CDR3 sequences; roughly 18% were seen once. The ends lost 5 bases at V and 2 bases at J; junction bases unmatched: 8. This CDR3 region has 15 residues. The sequence was obtained from a human donor who was either an allogeneic HSCT recipient or a stem cell or donor lymphocyte infusion donor (not recorded which). It is not recorded whose cells these are; they may come from a transplant donor. Source material: blood, either unsorted or a sorted T cell fraction (not recorded which). This chain uses TRBV12-3 or TRBV12-4 with TRBJ1-1; 7 nucleotides align to TRBD1. The CDR3 nucleotides read TGTGCCAGCAGTCCAACCGACAGGGCTAACACTGAAGCTTTCTTT. Its protein is CASSPTDRANTEAFF.